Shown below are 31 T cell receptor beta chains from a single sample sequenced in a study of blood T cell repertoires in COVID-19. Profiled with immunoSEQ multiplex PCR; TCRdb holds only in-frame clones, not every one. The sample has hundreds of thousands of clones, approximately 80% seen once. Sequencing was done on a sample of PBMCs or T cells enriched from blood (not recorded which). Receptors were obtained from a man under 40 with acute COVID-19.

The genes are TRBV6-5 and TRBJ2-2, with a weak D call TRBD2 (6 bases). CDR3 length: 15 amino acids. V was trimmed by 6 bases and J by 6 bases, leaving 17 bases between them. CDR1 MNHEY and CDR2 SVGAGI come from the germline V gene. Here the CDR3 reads CASRPGGSSAGELFF. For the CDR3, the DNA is TGTGCCAGCAGACCCGGAGGGTCAAGCGCCGGGGAGCTGTTTTTT.

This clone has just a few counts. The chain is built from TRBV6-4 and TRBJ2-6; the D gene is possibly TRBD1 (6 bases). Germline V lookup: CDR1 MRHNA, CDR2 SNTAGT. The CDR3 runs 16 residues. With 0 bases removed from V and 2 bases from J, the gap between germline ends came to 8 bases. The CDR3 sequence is CASSDSSGAGANVLTF. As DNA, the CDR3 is TGTGCCAGCAGTGACTCGTCAGGGGCTGGGGCCAACGTCCTGACTTTC.

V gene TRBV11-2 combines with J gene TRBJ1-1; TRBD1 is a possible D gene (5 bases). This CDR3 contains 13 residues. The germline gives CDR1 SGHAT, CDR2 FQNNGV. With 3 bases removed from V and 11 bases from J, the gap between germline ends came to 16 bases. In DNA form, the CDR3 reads TGTGCCAGCAGCTTGAGGCGGGGGAGGGCTGCTTTCTTT. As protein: CASSLRRGRAAFF.

CDR3 sequence: CASRPGHLLAGAYNEQFF. DNA for the CDR3: TGTGCCAGTAGGCCAGGCCACCTTCTAGCGGGAGCCTACAATGAGCAGTTCTTC. J is TRBJ2-1 and V is TRBV19; 10 nucleotides match TRBD2. CDR3 length equals 18 residues. Germline CDR1 reads LNHDA; CDR2 reads SQIVND (reference sequence). J was trimmed by 2 bases and V by 6 bases; bases with no gene match: 13.

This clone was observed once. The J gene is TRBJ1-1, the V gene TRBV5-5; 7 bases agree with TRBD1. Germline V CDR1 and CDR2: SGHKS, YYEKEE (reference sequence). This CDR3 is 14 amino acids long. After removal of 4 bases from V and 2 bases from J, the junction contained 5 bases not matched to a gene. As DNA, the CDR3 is TGTGCCAGCAGCCCGCGGACAGGCAACACTGAAGCTTTCTTT. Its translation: CASSPRTGNTEAFF.

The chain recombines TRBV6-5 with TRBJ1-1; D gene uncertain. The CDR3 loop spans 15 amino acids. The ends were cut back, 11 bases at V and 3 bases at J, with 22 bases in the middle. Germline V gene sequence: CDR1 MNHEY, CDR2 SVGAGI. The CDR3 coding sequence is TGTGCCGCCCCAAGCGGGCCCACAGTCGACACTGAAGCTTTCTTT. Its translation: CAAPSGPTVDTEAFF.

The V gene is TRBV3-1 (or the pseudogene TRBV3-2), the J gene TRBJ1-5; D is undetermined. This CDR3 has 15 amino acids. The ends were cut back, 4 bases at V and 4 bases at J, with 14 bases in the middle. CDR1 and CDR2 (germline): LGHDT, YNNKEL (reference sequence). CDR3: CASSLSPVPNQPQHF. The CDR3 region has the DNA TGTGCCAGCAGCCTTTCTCCGGTACCTAATCAGCCCCAGCATTTT.

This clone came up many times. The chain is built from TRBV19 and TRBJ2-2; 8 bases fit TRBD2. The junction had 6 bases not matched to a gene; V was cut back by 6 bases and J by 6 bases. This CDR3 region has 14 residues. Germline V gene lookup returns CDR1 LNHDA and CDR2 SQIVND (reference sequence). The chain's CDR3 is CASRKGLESGELFF. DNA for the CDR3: TGTGCCAGTAGGAAGGGACTAGAGTCCGGGGAGCTGTTTTTT.

CDR3 DNA sequence: TGTGCCTGGAGTAAGACAGGAAAATACAATGAGCAGTTCTTC. It specifies CAWSKTGKYNEQFF. The gene calls are TRBV30 and TRBJ2-1, with a weak D call TRBD1 (6 bases). The germline CDR1 and CDR2 sequences are GTSNPN and SVGIG (reference sequence). With 2 bases removed from V and 4 bases from J, the gap between germline ends came to 12 bases. The CDR3 contains 14 residues.

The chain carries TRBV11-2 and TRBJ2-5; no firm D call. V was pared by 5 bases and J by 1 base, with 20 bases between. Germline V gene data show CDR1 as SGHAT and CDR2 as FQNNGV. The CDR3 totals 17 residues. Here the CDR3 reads CASSQPGEERLQETQYF. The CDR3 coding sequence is TGTGCCAGCAGCCAGCCCGGAGAGGAAAGACTCCAAGAGACCCAGTACTTC.

The CDR3 sequence: CASSSRGRNNYGYTF. The CDR3 coding sequence is TGTGCCAGTAGTTCCCGGGGTAGAAACAACTATGGCTACACCTTC. The chain links TRBV19 to TRBJ1-2; D not resolved. The CDR3 sequence is 15 residues long. CDR1 and CDR2 (germline): LNHDA, SQIVND (reference sequence). The germline V and J ends were trimmed by 5 bases and 2 bases, with 15 bases remaining between them.

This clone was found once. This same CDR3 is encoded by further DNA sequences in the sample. CDR3 loop: CASSEGRDYGYTF. CDR3 sequence (DNA): TGTGCCAGCAGTGAAGGCCGAGACTATGGCTACACCTTC. The rearrangement links TRBV6-1 to TRBJ1-2; D unresolved. This CDR3 has 13 residues. Germline lookup yields CDR1 MNHNS and CDR2 SASEGT. V was pared by 1 base and J by 3 bases, with 6 bases between.

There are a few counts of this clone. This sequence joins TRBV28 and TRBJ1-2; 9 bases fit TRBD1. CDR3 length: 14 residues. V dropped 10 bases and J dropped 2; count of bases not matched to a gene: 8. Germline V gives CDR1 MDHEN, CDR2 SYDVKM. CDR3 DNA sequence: TGTGCCACCGTGACAGGGGGGGAAAACTATGGCTACACCTTC. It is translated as CATVTGGENYGYTF.

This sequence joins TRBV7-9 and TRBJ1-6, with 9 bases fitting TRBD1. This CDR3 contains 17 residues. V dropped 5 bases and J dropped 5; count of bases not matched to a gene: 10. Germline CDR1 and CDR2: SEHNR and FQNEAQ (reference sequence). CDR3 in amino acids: CASSGPTGGLNNSPLHF. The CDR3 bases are TGTGCCAGCAGCGGACCAACAGGGGGCCTGAATAATTCACCCCTCCACTTT.

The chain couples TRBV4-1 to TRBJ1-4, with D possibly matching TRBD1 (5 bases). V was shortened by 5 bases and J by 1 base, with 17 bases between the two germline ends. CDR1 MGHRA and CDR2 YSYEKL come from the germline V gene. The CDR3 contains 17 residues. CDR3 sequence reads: CASSGGSSGLTNEKLFF. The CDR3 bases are TGCGCCAGCAGCGGAGGCAGTTCGGGACTAACTAATGAAAAACTGTTTTTT.

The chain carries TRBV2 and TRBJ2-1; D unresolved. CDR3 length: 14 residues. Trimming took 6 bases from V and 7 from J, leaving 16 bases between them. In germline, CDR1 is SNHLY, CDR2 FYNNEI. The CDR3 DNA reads TGTGCCAGCAGCGCCCTTACAAATCTTAATGAGCAGTTCTTC. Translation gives CASSALTNLNEQFF.

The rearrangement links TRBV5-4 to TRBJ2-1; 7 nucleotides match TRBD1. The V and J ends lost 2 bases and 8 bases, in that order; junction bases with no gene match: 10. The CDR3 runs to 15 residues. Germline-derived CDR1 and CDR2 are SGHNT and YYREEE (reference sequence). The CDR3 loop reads CASSFEGARSYEQFF. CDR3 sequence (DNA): TGTGCCAGCAGCTTTGAGGGGGCTCGGTCGTATGAGCAGTTCTTC.

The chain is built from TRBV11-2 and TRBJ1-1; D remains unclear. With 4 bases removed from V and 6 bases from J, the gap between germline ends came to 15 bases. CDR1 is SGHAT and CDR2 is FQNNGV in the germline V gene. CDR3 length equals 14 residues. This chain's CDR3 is CASSSVTIGAEAFF. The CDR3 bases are TGTGCCAGCAGCTCGGTTACGATCGGGGCTGAAGCTTTCTTT. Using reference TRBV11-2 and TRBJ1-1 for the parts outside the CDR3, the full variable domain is EAGVAQSPRYKIIEKRQSVAFWCNPISGHATLYWYQQILGQGPKLLIQFQNNGVVDDSQLPKDRFSAERLKGVDSTLKIQPAKLEDSAVYLCASSSVTIGAEAFFGQGTRLTVV.

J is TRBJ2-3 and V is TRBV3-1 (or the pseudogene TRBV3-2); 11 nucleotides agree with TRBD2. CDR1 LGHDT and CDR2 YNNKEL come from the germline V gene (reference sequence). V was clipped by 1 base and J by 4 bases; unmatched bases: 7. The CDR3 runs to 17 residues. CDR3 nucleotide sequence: TGTGCCAGCAGCCAAGCTCGACTAGCGGGGAGTCCAGATACGCAGTATTTT. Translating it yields CASSQARLAGSPDTQYF.

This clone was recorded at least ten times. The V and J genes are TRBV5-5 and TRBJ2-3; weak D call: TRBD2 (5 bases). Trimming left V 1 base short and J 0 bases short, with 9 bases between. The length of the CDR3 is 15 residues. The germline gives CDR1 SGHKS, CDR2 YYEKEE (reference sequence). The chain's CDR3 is CASSLLDLSTDTQYF. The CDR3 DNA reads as TGTGCCAGCAGCTTGCTGGACTTGAGCACAGATACGCAGTATTTT.

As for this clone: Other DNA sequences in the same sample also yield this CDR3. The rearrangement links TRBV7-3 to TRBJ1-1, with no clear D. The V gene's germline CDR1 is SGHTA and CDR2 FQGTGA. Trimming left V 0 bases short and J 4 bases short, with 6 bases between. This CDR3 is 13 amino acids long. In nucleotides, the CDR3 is TGTGCCAGCAGCTTAACCCCGGGCACTGAAGCTTTCTTT. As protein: CASSLTPGTEAFF.

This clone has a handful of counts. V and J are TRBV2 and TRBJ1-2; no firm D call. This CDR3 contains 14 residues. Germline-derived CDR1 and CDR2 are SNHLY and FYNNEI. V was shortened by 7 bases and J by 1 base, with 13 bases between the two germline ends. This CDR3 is CASKEGANNYGYTF. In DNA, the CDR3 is TGTGCCAGCAAAGAGGGCGCTAATAACTATGGCTACACCTTC.

In nucleotides, the CDR3 is TGTGCCTGGAGTAAAAGGGGGCTCCCTAATTCACCCCTCCACTTT. The encoded protein is CAWSKRGLPNSPLHF. The genes are TRBV30 and TRBJ1-6, with 7 bases matching TRBD1. CDR1 is GTSNPN and CDR2 is SVGIG in the germline V gene (reference sequence). Losses at the gene ends were 2 bases for V and 6 bases for J; bases not matched to a gene: 7. The CDR3 length is 15 residues. Looking up the rest from reference TRBV30 and TRBJ1-6 gives the full variable domain: SQTIHQWPATLVQPVGSPLSLECTVEGTSNPNLYWYRQAAGRGLQLLFYSVGIGQISSEVPQNLSASRPQDRQFILSSKKLLLSDSGFYLCAWSKRGLPNSPLHFGNGTRLTVT.

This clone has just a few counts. The CDR3 DNA sequence: TGTGCCAGCAGCCAAGATATAAGGCCGGGTAGGGGCACTGAAGCTTTCTTT. This codes for CASSQDIRPGRGTEAFF. The V gene is TRBV14, the J gene TRBJ1-1, with D perhaps matching TRBD1 (5 bases). CDR3 length equals 17 residues. The germline gives CDR1 SGHDN, CDR2 FVKESK. V lost 0 bases and J 4 bases, leaving 18 bases between the germline ends.

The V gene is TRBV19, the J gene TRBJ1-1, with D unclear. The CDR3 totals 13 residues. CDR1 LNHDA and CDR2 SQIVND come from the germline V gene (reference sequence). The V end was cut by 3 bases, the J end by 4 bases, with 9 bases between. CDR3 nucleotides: TGTGCCAGTAGTATCCCCGTGAGCACTGAAGCTTTCTTT. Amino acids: CASSIPVSTEAFF.

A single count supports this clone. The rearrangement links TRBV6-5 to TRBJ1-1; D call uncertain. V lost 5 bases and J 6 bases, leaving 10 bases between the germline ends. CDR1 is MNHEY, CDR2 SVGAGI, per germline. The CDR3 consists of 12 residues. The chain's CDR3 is CASSLVAAEAFF. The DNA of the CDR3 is TGTGCCAGCAGTCTTGTAGCGGCTGAAGCTTTCTTT.

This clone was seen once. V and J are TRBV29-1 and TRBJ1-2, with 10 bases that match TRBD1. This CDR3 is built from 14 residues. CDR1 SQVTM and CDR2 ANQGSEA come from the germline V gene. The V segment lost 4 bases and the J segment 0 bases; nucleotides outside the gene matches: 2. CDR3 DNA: TGCAGCGTTGGGGACAGGGGTTCTAACTATGGCTACACCTTC. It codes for CSVGDRGSNYGYTF.

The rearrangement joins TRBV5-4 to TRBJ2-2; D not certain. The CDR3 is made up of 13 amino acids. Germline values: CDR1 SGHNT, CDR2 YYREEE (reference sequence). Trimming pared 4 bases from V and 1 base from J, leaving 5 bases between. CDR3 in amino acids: CASSPRNTGELFF. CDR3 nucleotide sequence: TGTGCCAGCAGCCCTAGGAACACCGGGGAGCTGTTTTTT. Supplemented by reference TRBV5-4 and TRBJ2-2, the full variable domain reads ETGVTQSPTHLIKTRGQQVTLRCSSQSGHNTVSWYQQALGQGPQFIFQYYREEENGRGNFPPRFSGLQFPNYSSELNVNALELDDSALYLCASSPRNTGELFFGEGSRLTVL.

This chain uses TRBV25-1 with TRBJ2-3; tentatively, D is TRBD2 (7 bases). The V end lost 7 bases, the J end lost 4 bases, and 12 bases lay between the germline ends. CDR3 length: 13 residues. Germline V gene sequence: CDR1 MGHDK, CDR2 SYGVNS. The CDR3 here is CASIAGASDTQYF. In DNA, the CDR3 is TGTGCCAGCATCGCGGGGGCCTCAGATACGCAGTATTTT.

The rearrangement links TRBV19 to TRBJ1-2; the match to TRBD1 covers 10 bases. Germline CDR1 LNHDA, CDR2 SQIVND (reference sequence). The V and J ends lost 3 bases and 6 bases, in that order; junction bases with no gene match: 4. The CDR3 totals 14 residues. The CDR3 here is CASSIDRGLNGYTF. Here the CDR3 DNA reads TGTGCCAGTAGTATTGACAGGGGGCTGAATGGCTACACCTTC.

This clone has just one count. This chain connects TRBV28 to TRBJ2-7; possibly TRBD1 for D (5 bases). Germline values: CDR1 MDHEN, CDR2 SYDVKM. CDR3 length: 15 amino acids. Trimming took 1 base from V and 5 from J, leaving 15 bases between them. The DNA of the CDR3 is TGTGCCAGCAGTTTATCCCCGGACAATCAGGACGAGCAGTACTTC. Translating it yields CASSLSPDNQDEQYF.